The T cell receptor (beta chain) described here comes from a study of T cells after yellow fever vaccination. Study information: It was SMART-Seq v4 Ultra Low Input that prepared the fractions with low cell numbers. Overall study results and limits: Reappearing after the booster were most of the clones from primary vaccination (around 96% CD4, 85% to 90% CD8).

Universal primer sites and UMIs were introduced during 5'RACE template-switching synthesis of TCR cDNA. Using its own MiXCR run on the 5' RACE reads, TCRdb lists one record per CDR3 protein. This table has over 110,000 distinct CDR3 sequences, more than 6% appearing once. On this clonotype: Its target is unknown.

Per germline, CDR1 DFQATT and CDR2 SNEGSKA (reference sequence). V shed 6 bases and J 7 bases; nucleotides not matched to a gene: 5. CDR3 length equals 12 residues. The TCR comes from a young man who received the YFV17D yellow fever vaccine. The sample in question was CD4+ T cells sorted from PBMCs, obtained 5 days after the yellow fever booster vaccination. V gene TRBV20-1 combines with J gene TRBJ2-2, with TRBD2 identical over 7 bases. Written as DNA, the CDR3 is TGCAGTGCCAGGACTAGGGGCGGGGAGCTGTTTTTT. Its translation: CSARTRGGELFF.